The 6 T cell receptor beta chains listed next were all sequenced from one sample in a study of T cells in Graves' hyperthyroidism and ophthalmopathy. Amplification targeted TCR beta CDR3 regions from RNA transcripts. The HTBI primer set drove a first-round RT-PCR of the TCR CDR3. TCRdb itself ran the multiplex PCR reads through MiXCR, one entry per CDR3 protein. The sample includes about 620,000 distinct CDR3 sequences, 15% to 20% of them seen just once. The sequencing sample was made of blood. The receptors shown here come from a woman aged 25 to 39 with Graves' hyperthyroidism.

The CDR3 region is CASSMYGGNEQFF. Here the CDR3 DNA reads TGTGCCAGTAGTATGTACGGGGGCAATGAGCAGTTCTTC. The chain employs TRBV19 and TRBJ2-1; possible D gene TRBD2, 6 bases. CDR3 length equals 13 residues. The germline gives CDR1 LNHDA, CDR2 SQIVND (reference sequence). The ends were cut back, 3 bases at V and 6 bases at J, with 9 bases in the middle.

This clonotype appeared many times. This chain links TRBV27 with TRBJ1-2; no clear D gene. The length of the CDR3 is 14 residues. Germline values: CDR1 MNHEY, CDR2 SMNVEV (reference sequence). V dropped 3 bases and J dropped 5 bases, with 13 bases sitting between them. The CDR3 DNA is TGTGCCAGCAGTTTTGGTCTGGGCCAATATGGCTACACCTTC. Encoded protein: CASSFGLGQYGYTF.

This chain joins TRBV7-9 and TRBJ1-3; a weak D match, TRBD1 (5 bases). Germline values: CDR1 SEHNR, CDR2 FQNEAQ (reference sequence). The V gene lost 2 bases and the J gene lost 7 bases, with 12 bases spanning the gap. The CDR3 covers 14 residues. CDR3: CASSLQGPRNTIYF. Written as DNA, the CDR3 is TGTGCCAGCAGCTTACAGGGCCCGCGGAACACCATATATTTT.

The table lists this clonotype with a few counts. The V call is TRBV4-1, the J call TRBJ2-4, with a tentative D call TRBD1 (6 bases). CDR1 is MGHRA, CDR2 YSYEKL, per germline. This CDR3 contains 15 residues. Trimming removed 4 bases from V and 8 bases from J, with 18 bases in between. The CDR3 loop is CASSPFTGQGDIQYF. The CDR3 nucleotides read TGCGCCAGCAGCCCTTTTACAGGGCAGGGTGACATTCAGTACTTC.

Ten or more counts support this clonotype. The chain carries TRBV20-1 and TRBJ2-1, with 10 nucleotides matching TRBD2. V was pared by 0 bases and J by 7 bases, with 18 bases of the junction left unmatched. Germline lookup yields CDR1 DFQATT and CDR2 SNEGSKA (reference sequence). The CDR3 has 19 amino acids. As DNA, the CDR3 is TGCAGTGCTAGAGATCAATATCCACTGAGCGGGAGGGCGTCGAATGAGCAGTTCTTC. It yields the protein CSARDQYPLSGRASNEQFF.

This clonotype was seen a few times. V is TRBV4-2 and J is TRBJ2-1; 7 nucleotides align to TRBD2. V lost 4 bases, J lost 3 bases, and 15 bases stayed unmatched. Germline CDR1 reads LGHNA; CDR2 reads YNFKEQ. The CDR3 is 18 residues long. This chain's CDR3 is CASSPQSLRGLGYNEQFF. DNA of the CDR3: TGTGCCAGCAGCCCCCAGTCCCTCCGAGGACTAGGCTACAATGAGCAGTTCTTC.